This T cell receptor (beta chain) appears in the sequencing data of a study of cytotoxic CD8 clonotypes in ibrutinib-treated CLL. Germline V lookup: CDR1 SEHNR, CDR2 FQNEAQ (reference sequence). The ends were cut back, 1 base at V and 9 bases at J, with 7 bases in the middle. The CDR3 has 11 amino acids. Sequencing was designed to attain a depth spanning 1 in 200,000 to 1 in 1 million T cells. Some clones are missing from TCRdb's copy, which holds only in-frame ones; the method was immunoSEQ multiplex PCR. The sample records 140,000 to 150,000 clones, about three quarters being singletons. Points from the study as a whole: Sampling times differed between sustained-remission and progressing patients. Baseline levels were approached again at progression, after clonality had risen at ibrutinib response. Private clonotypes, not public ones, expanded at ibrutinib response.

To note about this clone: The antigen remains unidentified.

This TCR was sampled from a human donor with chronic lymphocytic leukemia. The J gene is TRBJ2-7, the V gene TRBV7-9; no clear D gene. The sample in question was PBMCs, obtained after 24 months of ibrutinib treatment. The CDR3 nucleotides are TGTGCCAGCAGCTTAGTACGTCGGCAGTACTTC. Its translation is CASSLVRRQYF.